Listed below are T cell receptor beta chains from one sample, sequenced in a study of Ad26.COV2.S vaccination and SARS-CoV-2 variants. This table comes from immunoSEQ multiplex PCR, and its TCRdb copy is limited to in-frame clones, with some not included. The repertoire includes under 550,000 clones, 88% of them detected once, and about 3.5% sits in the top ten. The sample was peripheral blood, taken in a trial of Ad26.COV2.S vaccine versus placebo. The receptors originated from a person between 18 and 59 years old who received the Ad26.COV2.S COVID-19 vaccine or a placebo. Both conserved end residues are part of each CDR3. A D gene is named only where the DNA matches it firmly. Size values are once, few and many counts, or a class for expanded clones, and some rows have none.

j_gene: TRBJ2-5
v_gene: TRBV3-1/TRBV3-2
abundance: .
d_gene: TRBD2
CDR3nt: TGTGCCAGCAGCCAGGGGCTAGCGGGACGAACGGGGGAGACCCAGTACTTC
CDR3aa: CASSQGLAGRTGETQYF

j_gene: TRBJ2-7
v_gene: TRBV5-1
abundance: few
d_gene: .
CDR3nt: TGCGCCAGCAGCTCGGACCCCGGGGGGCTGTACGAGCAGTACTTC
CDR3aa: CASSSDPGGLYEQYF

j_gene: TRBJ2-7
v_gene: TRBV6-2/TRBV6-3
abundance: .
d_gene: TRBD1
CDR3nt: TGTGCCAGCAGTACGACAGGGTTCGAGCAGTACTTC
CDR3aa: CASSTTGFEQYF

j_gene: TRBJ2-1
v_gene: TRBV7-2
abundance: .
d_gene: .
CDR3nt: TGTGCCAGCAGCTTAGGATTTTTTTTGGATGAGCAGTTCTTC
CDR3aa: CASSLGFFLDEQFF

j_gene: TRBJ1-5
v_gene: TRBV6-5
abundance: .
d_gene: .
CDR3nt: TGTGCCAGCAGTCGGTATCGGGCTCAGCCCCAGCATTTT
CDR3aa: CASSRYRAQPQHF

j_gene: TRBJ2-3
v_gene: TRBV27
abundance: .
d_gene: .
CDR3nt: TGTGCCAGCCGGGGTCAGCCTGCAGATACGCAGTATTTT
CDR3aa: CASRGQPADTQYF

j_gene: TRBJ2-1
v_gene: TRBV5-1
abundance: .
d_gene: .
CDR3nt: TGCGCCAGCAGCTTGGGGGGGTATGAGCAGTTCTTC
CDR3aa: CASSLGGYEQFF

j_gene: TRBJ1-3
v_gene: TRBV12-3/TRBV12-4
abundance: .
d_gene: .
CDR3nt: TGTGCCAGCACCGCCGACAAACTAAACACCATATATTTT
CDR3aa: CASTADKLNTIYF

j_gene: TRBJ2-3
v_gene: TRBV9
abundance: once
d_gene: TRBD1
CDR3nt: TGTGCCAGCACCGCAGGGGGCGGAGGCACAGATACGCAGTATTTT
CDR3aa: CASTAGGGGTDTQYF

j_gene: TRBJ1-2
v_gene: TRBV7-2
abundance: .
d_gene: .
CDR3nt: TGTGCCAGCAGCGGACAGTCCTTGGGCAATGGCTACACCTTC
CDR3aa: CASSGQSLGNGYTF

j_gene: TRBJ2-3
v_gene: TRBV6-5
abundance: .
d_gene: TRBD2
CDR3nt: TGTGCCAGCAGGTGGACTAGCGGACTCACAGATACGCAGTATTTT
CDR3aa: CASRWTSGLTDTQYF

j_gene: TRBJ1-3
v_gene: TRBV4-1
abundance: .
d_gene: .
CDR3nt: TGCGCCAGCAGCCGGGACGACTCAACTGGAAACACCATATATTTT
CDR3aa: CASSRDDSTGNTIYF

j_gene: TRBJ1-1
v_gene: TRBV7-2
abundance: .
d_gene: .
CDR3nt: TGTGCCAGCAGTATCGGAACAATGAACACTGAAGCTTTCTTT
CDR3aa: CASSIGTMNTEAFF

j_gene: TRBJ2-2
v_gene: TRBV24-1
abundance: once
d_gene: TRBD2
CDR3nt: TGTGCCACCAGTGATCTCTTGACTAGCGGAGACACCGGGGAGCTGTTTTTT
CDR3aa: CATSDLLTSGDTGELFF

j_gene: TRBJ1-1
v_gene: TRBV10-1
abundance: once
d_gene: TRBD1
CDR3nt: TGCGCCAGCAGTGGATCGGACAGGGGCAACACTGAAGCTTTCTTT
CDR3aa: CASSGSDRGNTEAFF

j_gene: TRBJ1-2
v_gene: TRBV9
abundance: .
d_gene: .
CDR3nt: TGTGCCAGCAGCGCAAACACAGTGGAGGTTGCCTATGGCTACACCTTC
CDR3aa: CASSANTVEVAYGYTF

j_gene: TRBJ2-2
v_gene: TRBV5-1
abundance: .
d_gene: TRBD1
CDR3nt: TGCGCCAGCAGCTCCCGGACAGGGGAGTACACCGGGGAGCTGTTTTTT
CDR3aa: CASSSRTGEYTGELFF

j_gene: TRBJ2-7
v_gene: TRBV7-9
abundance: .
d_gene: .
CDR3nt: TGTGCCAGCAGCCCATTGGGGGGTTACGAGCAGTACTTC
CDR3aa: CASSPLGGYEQYF

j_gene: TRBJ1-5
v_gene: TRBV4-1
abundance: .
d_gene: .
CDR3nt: TGCGCCAGCAGCCAAGAAGGAGGGATCAATCAGCCCCAGCATTTT
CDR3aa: CASSQEGGINQPQHF

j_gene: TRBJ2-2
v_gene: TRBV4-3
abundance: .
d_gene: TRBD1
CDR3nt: TGCGCCAGCAGCCCCCGACAGGGACATGCCGGGGAGCTGTTTTTT
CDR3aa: CASSPRQGHAGELFF

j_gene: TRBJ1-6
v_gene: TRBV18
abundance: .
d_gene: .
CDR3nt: TGTGCCAGCTCACCGGGGGATAATTCACCCCTCCACTTT
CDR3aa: CASSPGDNSPLHF

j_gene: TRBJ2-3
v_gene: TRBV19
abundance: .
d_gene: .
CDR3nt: TGTGCCAGTAGTATTAAAGGGGTCCCAGATACGCAGTATTTT
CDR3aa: CASSIKGVPDTQYF

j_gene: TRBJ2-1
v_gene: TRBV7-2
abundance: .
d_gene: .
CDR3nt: TGTGCCAGCAGCTTAGGGGTTGGCTCCTACAATGAGCAGTTCTTC
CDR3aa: CASSLGVGSYNEQFF

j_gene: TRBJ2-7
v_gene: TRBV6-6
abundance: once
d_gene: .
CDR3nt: TGTGCCAGCAGTTACTCGAGCACAGGGTCCCACGAGCAGTACTTC
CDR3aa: CASSYSSTGSHEQYF

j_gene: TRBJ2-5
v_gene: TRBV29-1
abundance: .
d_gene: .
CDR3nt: TGCAGCGCTAGATATGGGGAAGAGACCCAGTACTTC
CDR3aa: CSARYGEETQYF

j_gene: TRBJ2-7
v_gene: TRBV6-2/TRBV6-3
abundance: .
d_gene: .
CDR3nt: TGTGCCAGCAGTTACTCGAGAGAGCAGTACTTC
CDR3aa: CASSYSREQYF

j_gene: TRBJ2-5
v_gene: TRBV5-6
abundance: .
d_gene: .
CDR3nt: TGTGCCAGCAGTCCTGAAGTGGGGTCCCAAGAGACCCAGTACTTC
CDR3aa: CASSPEVGSQETQYF

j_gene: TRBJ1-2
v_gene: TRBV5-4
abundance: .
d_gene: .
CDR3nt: TGTGCCAGCAGCCTCTTAGGGGGGTCTAACTATGGCTACACCTTC
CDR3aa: CASSLLGGSNYGYTF

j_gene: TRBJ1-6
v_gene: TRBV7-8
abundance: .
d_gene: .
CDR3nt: TGTGCCAGCGGCAATCAGGGTACTTCACCCCTCCACTTT
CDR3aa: CASGNQGTSPLHF

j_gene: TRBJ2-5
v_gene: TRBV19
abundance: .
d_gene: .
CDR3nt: TGTGCCAGTAGTATCAGGGGGACCCAGTACTTC
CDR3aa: CASSIRGTQYF

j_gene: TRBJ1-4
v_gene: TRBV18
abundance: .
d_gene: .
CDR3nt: TGTGCCAGCTCACCAGAGACAGTAAATGAAAAACTGTTTTTT
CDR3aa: CASSPETVNEKLFF

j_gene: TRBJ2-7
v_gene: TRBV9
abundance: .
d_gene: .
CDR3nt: TGTGCCAGCAGCGTAGGGTCCTTGAGATCCTACGAGCAGTACTTC
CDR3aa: CASSVGSLRSYEQYF

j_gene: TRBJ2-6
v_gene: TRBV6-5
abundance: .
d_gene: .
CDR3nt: TGTGCCAGCAGTTTGGACGGCTACTCTGGGGCCAACGTCCTGACTTTC
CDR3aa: CASSLDGYSGANVLTF

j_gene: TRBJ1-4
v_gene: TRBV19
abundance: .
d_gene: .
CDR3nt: TGTGCCACCACAGGCCAGGGAGTCGAAAAACTGTTTTTT
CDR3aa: CATTGQGVEKLFF

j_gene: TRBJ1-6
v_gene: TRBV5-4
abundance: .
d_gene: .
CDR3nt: TGTGCCAGCAGCTTGGAGGGTCCTCAGGGTTCACCCCTCCACTTT
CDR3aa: CASSLEGPQGSPLHF

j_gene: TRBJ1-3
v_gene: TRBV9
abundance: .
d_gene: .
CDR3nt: TGTGCCAGCATGAGGGGCTTCTCTGGAAACACCATATATTTT
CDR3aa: CASMRGFSGNTIYF

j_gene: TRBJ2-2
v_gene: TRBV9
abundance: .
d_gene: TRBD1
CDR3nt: TGTGCCAGCAGCGTAGCTACGGGGGACAGGGTGGGGACCGGGGAGCTGTTTTTT
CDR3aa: CASSVATGDRVGTGELFF